What follows are 23 T cell receptor beta chains derived from one specimen sequenced in a study of beta chain features in type 1 diabetes. Findings and limits, study-wide: People with Type 1 diabetes carried modestly yet significantly shorter TCRB CDR3s in all four CD4+ subsets.

No cognate antigen is known for these TCRs. Expressed TCRB transcripts were sequenced because the entire RNA isolate underwent reverse transcription. Here immunoSEQ multiplex PCR was the method, and the copy in TCRdb shows in-frame clones only, minus some. Among around 600,000 clones listed, 9.5% to 15% were seen once. Sequenced sample: naive CD4+ T cells from blood. The receptors shown here come from a man younger than 40 with type 1 diabetes.

This clone occurred a few times. This sequence joins TRBV5-1 and TRBJ1-5, with 7 bases matching TRBD1. V dropped 1 base and J dropped 7; count of bases not matched to a gene: 5. Germline assignment: CDR1 SGHRS and CDR2 YFSETQ. CDR3 length: 14 amino acids. The CDR3 spells CASSLTGAGQPQHF. The CDR3 nucleotides read TGCGCCAGCAGCTTGACAGGGGCAGGGCAGCCCCAGCATTTT.

This clone was found a few times. This chain links TRBV30 with TRBJ1-2; 8 bases line up with TRBD1. CDR1 and CDR2 (germline): GTSNPN, SVGIG (reference sequence). The CDR3 length is 14 residues. Losses at the gene ends were 2 bases for V and 2 bases for J; bases not matched to a gene: 4. The CDR3: CAWSLRTGNYGYTF. The DNA for the CDR3 is TGTGCCTGGAGTCTCCGGACAGGGAACTATGGCTACACCTTC.

This clone has just one count. This chain links TRBV18 with TRBJ2-7; D perhaps matches TRBD2 (7 bases). The CDR3 loop spans 14 amino acids. Germline assignment: CDR1 KGHSH and CDR2 LQKENI. V was pared by 1 base and J by 4 bases, with 11 bases between. Here the CDR3 reads CASSPQQGGYEQYF. The CDR3 nucleotides are TGTGCCAGCTCACCACAACAGGGAGGGTACGAGCAGTACTTC.

Concerning this clone itself: The same CDR3 is also encoded by other DNA sequences in this sample. The V gene is TRBV18, the J gene TRBJ2-7; the D call may be TRBD1 or TRBD2 (5 bases each). The CDR3 is 14 residues long. V lost 3 bases, J lost 2 bases, and 11 bases lay in between. Germline assignment: CDR1 KGHSH and CDR2 LQKENI. The CDR3 spells CASSPRDGTYEQYF. The CDR3 DNA sequence: TGTGCCAGCTCACCTCGGGACGGGACCTACGAGCAGTACTTC.

CDR3 loop: CACPIGHLQETQYF. The CDR3 nucleotides are TGCGCCTGCCCGATAGGTCACCTCCAAGAGACCCAGTACTTC. The J gene is TRBJ2-5, the V gene TRBV10-1; no definite D call. Deletions cut 11 bases from V and 1 base from J, with 17 bases between. Germline V gives CDR1 WNHNN, CDR2 SYGVQD (reference sequence). CDR3 length: 14 amino acids.

This clone was recorded a few times. The genes are TRBV5-6 and TRBJ2-7, with D tentatively TRBD1 (5 bases). V was cut by 2 bases and J by 5 bases, with 11 bases left in between. Germline loops: CDR1 SGHDT, CDR2 YYEEEE. This CDR3 is 13 amino acids long. CDR3 coding DNA: TGTGCCAGCAGCTTTTGGGGCATCCACGAGCAGTACTTC. Its translation is CASSFWGIHEQYF. The full variable domain, completed using reference TRBV5-6 and TRBJ2-7, is DAGVTQSPTHLIKTRGQQVTLRCSPKSGHDTVSWYQQALGQGPQFIFQYYEEEERQRGNFPDRFSGHQFPNYSSELNVNALLLGDSALYLCASSFWGIHEQYFGPGTRLTVT.

The rearrangement links TRBV14 to TRBJ2-1, with TRBD2 matching 10 bases. This CDR3 is 14 amino acids long. V dropped 3 bases and J dropped 15; count of bases not matched to a gene: 11. The germline V gene has CDR1 SGHDN and CDR2 FVKESK. CDR3 loop: CASSQDGTSVRRFF. The CDR3 DNA sequence: TGTGCCAGCAGCCAGGACGGGACTAGCGTACGTAGGTTCTTC. Filled out from reference TRBV14 and TRBJ2-1, the complete variable domain reads EAGVTQFPSHSVIEKGQTVTLRCDPISGHDNLYWYRRVMGKEIKFLLHFVKESKQDESGMPNNRFLAERTGGTYSTLKVQPAELEDSGVYFCASSQDGTSVRRFFGPGTRLTVL.

This chain links TRBV7-2 with TRBJ2-2, with no clear D. The germline CDR1 and CDR2 sequences are SGHTA and FQGNSA. V lost 3 bases and J lost 7, with 15 bases in between. The CDR3 covers 15 residues. The chain's CDR3 is CASSLTRSVGGELFF. CDR3 bases: TGTGCCAGCAGCTTGACCCGTTCGGTGGGCGGGGAGCTGTTTTTT.

The V call is TRBV29-1, the J call TRBJ2-2; 7 bases fit TRBD1. Germline values: CDR1 SQVTM, CDR2 ANQGSEA. The J segment lost 5 bases and the V segment lost 3 bases, leaving 6 bases of the junction unmatched. The CDR3 length is 14 residues. DNA of the CDR3: TGCAGCGTTGAGACAAACAGGGGAACCGGGGAGCTGTTTTTT. Protein sequence: CSVETNRGTGELFF.

This clone was detected a few times. The V gene is TRBV7-2, the J gene TRBJ2-3; a possible D gene is TRBD2 (6 bases). Trimming shortened V by 1 base and J by 4 bases, and 9 bases separated the two germline ends. The germline V gene encodes CDR1 SGHTA and CDR2 FQGNSA. The CDR3 runs to 14 residues. This chain's CDR3 is CASSLVGTADTQYF. The CDR3, as DNA: TGTGCCAGCAGCTTAGTAGGGACTGCAGATACGCAGTATTTT.

This CDR3 reads CASSQGIGERETQYF. The CDR3 nucleotides read TGTGCCAGCAGCCAAGGAATCGGAGAAAGAGAGACCCAGTACTTC. The genes are TRBV4-2 and TRBJ2-5; D is uncertain. Trimming shortened V by 1 base and J by 4 bases, and 13 bases separated the two germline ends. Per germline, CDR1 LGHNA and CDR2 YNFKEQ. The CDR3 runs 15 residues.

J is TRBJ2-3 and V is TRBV5-1; 9 bases align to TRBD1. The CDR3 consists of 15 residues. Germline CDR1 is SGHRS and CDR2 is YFSETQ. The ends lost 6 bases at V and 6 bases at J; junction bases unmatched: 11. CDR3: CASTSGQGIYDTQYF. The CDR3 bases are TGCGCCAGCACCTCGGGACAGGGAATTTACGATACGCAGTATTTT. Full variable domain (outside the CDR3, taken from reference TRBV5-1 and TRBJ2-3): KAGVTQTPRYLIKTRGQQVTLSCSPISGHRSVSWYQQTPGQGLQFLFEYFSETQRNKGNFPGRFSGRQFSNSRSEMNVSTLELGDSALYLCASTSGQGIYDTQYFGPGTRLTVL.

V usage is TRBV19 and J usage is TRBJ2-7; D ambiguous. CDR3 size: 15 residues. Germline CDR1 LNHDA, CDR2 SQIVND (reference sequence). With 6 bases removed from V and 1 base from J, the gap between germline ends came to 16 bases. The CDR3 bases are TGTGCCAGTAGCTACAGCCTCACTTGGTCCTACGAGCAGTACTTC. Its translation is CASSYSLTWSYEQYF.

The chain is built from TRBV7-2 and TRBJ2-5, with D possibly TRBD2 on 7 matching bases. CDR1 and CDR2 (germline): SGHTA, FQGNSA. V was pared by 3 bases and J by 4 bases, with 12 bases between. This CDR3 contains 14 residues. CDR3 sequence: CASSFGGGGETQYF. In DNA, the CDR3 is TGTGCCAGCAGCTTTGGGGGGGGCGGAGAGACCCAGTACTTC.

This clone was seen a few times. This chain links TRBV2 with TRBJ2-2; 9 bases agree with TRBD1. V shed 6 bases and J 10 bases; nucleotides not matched to a gene: 3. The length of the CDR3 is 12 residues. Germline CDR1 reads SNHLY; CDR2 reads FYNNEI. The CDR3 protein is CASSTGGLELFF. DNA of the CDR3: TGTGCCAGCAGCACAGGGGGCTTGGAGCTGTTTTTT.

Note on this clone: Other DNA sequences in the sample encode the same CDR3. V is TRBV9 and J is TRBJ2-7; no reliable D call. Deletions cut 2 bases from V and 0 bases from J, with 9 bases between. CDR1 is SGDLS and CDR2 is YYNGEE in the germline V gene. The CDR3 spans 14 residues. This chain's CDR3 is CASSVGGDSYEQYF. The CDR3 nucleotides are TGTGCCAGCAGCGTGGGCGGCGACTCCTACGAGCAGTACTTC.

About this clone itself: This same CDR3 is encoded by further DNA sequences in the sample. This sequence joins TRBV5-1 and TRBJ2-7; no firm D call. This CDR3 spans 11 amino acids. Germline CDR1 is SGHRS and CDR2 is YFSETQ. V gave up 4 bases and J gave up 4 bases, with 6 bases separating them. CDR3 DNA sequence: TGCGCCAGCAGCCGAGATTACGAGCAGTACTTC. The encoded protein is CASSRDYEQYF.

The CDR3 spells CASSPGTGTFYGYTF. The CDR3, as DNA: TGTGCCAGCTCACCAGGGACAGGGACTTTCTATGGCTACACCTTC. The gene calls are TRBV18 and TRBJ1-2; 9 bases map to TRBD1. The CDR3 runs to 15 residues. Germline V lookup: CDR1 KGHSH, CDR2 LQKENI. J lost 4 bases, V lost 2 bases, and 5 bases had no gene match.

The rearrangement links TRBV25-1 to TRBJ1-4; tentative D call: TRBD1 (5 bases). CDR1 is MGHDK and CDR2 is SYGVNS in the germline V gene. V shed 2 bases and J shed 2 bases, with 12 bases lying between them. CDR3 length: 16 amino acids. CDR3 nucleotides: TGTGCCAGCAGTGAAACGGCAGCAGGGACTAATGAAAAACTGTTTTTT. Residues: CASSETAAGTNEKLFF.

This clone was detected only a few times. CDR3 sequence (DNA): TGTGCCGGCTCACAGGATAGCTCCTACAATGAGCAGTTCTTC. Protein product: CAGSQDSSYNEQFF. The V and J genes are TRBV28 and TRBJ2-1, with D perhaps matching TRBD1 (5 bases). This CDR3 is 14 amino acids long. Looked up from germline, CDR1 is MDHEN and CDR2 is SYDVKM. The V and J ends lost 11 bases and 0 bases respectively, with 14 bases between them.

The chain recombines TRBV2 with TRBJ2-1; 9 bases fit TRBD1. There are 13 residues in the CDR3. V dropped 6 bases and J dropped 8; count of bases not matched to a gene: 5. CDR1 and CDR2 (germline): SNHLY, FYNNEI. The CDR3: CASSDTGGDEQFF. CDR3 DNA: TGTGCCAGCAGCGACACAGGGGGCGATGAGCAGTTCTTC.

The chain joins TRBV9 to TRBJ1-6; D is unresolved. V lost 0 bases to trimming and J lost 6 bases, with 7 bases between them. Germline V gene lookup returns CDR1 SGDLS and CDR2 YYNGEE. The CDR3 loop spans 14 amino acids. CDR3 in DNA: TGTGCCAGCAGCGTAGAGACTCTTAATTCACCCCTCCACTTT. This translates into CASSVETLNSPLHF.

This sequence joins TRBV7-9 and TRBJ1-4; D might be TRBD1 (5 bases). The V end lost 5 bases, the J end lost 0 bases, and 13 bases lay between the germline ends. CDR3 size: 16 residues. CDR1 and CDR2 from the germline V gene are SEHNR and FQNEAQ (reference sequence). The DNA of the CDR3 is TGTGCCAGCAGCCCTTTTGAGGGGACAACTAATGAAAAACTGTTTTTT. Protein product: CASSPFEGTTNEKLFF.